Detailed here is one T cell receptor (beta chain). Its antigen is still unknown. This specimen comes from a study of T cell responses to AZD1222 COVID-19 vaccine. The repertoire was sequenced with immunoSEQ multiplex PCR; TCRdb's copy has only in-frame clones and lacks some. The data hold some 150,000 clones, with more than 80% observed a single time. Findings and limits, study-wide: Reportedly, nearly half of unique spike TCRs recognized epitopes outside B.1.351/B.1.1.7 mutations. Repertoire samples came only from after the peak T cell response. The breadth and depth of Spike-specific TCRs increased once two AZD1222 doses had been given.

The source of this sequence is an adult in good health. The sequenced sample was peripheral blood, obtained on day 0 of MenACWY control vaccination.

The CDR3 coding sequence is TGTGCCAGCTCTCTCCGGGCAGAATATAGCAATCAGCCCCAGCATTTT. Encoded protein: CASSLRAEYSNQPQHF. This sequence joins TRBV19 and TRBJ1-5; the D is unclear. The CDR3 totals 16 residues. CDR1 LNHDA and CDR2 SQIVND come from the germline V gene (reference sequence). Trimming cost V 9 bases and J 0 bases, with 18 bases left between them. The full variable domain, completed using reference TRBV19 and TRBJ1-5, is DGGITQSPKYLFRKEGQNVTLSCEQNLNHDAMYWYRQDPGQGLRLIYYSQIVNDFQKGDIAEGYSVSREKKESFPLTVTSAQKNPTAFYLCASSLRAEYSNQPQHFGDGTRLSIL.